A single sample is the source of the 3 T cell receptor beta chains below, sequenced in a study of HIV-infected patients and healthy controls. A single record per CDR3 protein comes from TCRdb applying MiXCR to the 5' RACE reads. The sample records about 64,000 distinct CDR3 sequences, roughly 19% being singletons. The sample consisted of CD4+ T cells from blood. Every receptor here comes from a human donor in good health.

A few counts support this clonotype. The chain carries TRBV7-9 and TRBJ2-7; TRBD2 agrees at 10 bases. CDR3 length: 15 residues. The J segment lost 2 bases and the V segment lost 10 bases, leaving 11 bases of the junction unmatched. Germline V gene data show CDR1 as SEHNR and CDR2 as FQNEAQ (reference sequence). The CDR3 loop is CATSFLAGEPYEQYF. In DNA form, the CDR3 reads TGTGCCACATCCTTTCTAGCGGGAGAACCCTACGAGCAGTACTTC.

The chain carries TRBV3-1 and TRBJ2-7; the D gene is possibly TRBD2 (6 bases). CDR1 and CDR2 (germline): LGHDT, YNNKEL (reference sequence). V dropped 2 bases and J dropped 3 bases, with 14 bases sitting between them. The CDR3 extends over 15 amino acids. The CDR3 sequence is CASSQPPGLIYEQYF. The DNA for the CDR3 is TGTGCCAGCAGCCAACCCCCGGGACTTATCTACGAGCAGTACTTC.

This clonotype was detected only a few times. The J gene is TRBJ1-6, the V gene TRBV20-1; 7 bases fit TRBD1. With V trimmed by 3 bases and J by 5 bases, 4 bases remained unmatched. There are 14 residues in the CDR3. CDR1 is DFQATT, CDR2 SNEGSKA, per germline (reference sequence). This CDR3 reads CSARRGTDNSPLHF. The CDR3, as DNA: TGCAGTGCTAGGCGGGGGACAGATAATTCACCCCTCCACTTT.